These 14 T cell receptor beta chains were all obtained from the same sample, sequenced in a study of blood T cells in healthy people across ages. The second PCR ran about 6 to 12 cycles with a sample-barcoded 5' primer and J-beta primers. One entry per CDR3 protein results from TCRdb running MiXCR on the 5' RACE reads. In the table there are approximately 940,000 distinct CDR3 sequences, about 48% of which are singletons. Specimen: blood. The source is a man aged 30 to 45 in good health.

This chain's CDR3 is CASSSPEGFAFF. Here the CDR3 DNA reads TGTGCCAGCAGTTCCCCGGAAGGCTTCGCTTTCTTT. The rearrangement joins TRBV6-5 to TRBJ1-1; D is uncertain. The V gene lost 4 bases and the J gene lost 11 bases, with 14 bases spanning the gap. This CDR3 is 12 amino acids long. Germline V gene sequence: CDR1 MNHEY, CDR2 SVGAGI.

This clonotype showed up just a few times. The chain combines TRBV4-3 with TRBJ2-3; D gene ambiguous. This CDR3 has 15 residues. Germline values: CDR1 LGHNA, CDR2 YSLEER. Trimming removed 1 base at V and 6 bases at J, with 14 bases between. The CDR3 DNA is TGCGCCAGCAGCCAAGGTTGGGAAGCTGAGGATACGCAGTATTTT. This encodes CASSQGWEAEDTQYF.

This rearrangement joins TRBV7-2 to TRBJ2-4; no reliable D call. The CDR3 is made up of 14 amino acids. The V gene lost 6 bases and the J gene lost 13 bases, with 22 bases spanning the gap. Germline CDR1 and CDR2: SGHTA and FQGNSA. The CDR3 loop is CASSRSGLANEQYF. In DNA, the CDR3 is TGTGCCAGCAGTCGATCGGGCCTGGCCAATGAGCAGTACTTC. Looking up the rest from reference TRBV7-2 and TRBJ2-4 gives the full variable domain: GAGVSQSPSNKVTEKGKDVELRCDPISGHTALYWYRQSLGQGLEFLIYFQGNSAPDKSGLPSDRFSAERTGGSVSTLTIQRTQQEDSAVYLCASSRSGLANEQYFGAGTRLSVL.

This clonotype was found once. This chain joins TRBV20-1 and TRBJ1-5; tentatively, D is TRBD1 (5 bases). This CDR3 region has 13 residues. CDR1 DFQATT and CDR2 SNEGSKA come from the germline V gene (reference sequence). V lost 8 bases and J lost 3, with 14 bases in between. The CDR3, as DNA: TGCAGTTCTTACCGGGGGGACAATCAGCCCCAGCATTTT. Amino acids: CSSYRGDNQPQHF.

The genes are TRBV5-1 and TRBJ2-1; 7 bases map to TRBD2. Germline trimming cut 5 bases from V and 5 bases from J; bases unmatched to any gene: 7. There are 14 residues in the CDR3. Germline V CDR1 and CDR2: SGHRS, YFSETQ. The CDR3 DNA sequence: TGCGCCAGCAGTCTCGGGACTACCGACAATGAGCAGTTCTTC. Residues: CASSLGTTDNEQFF.

This sequence joins TRBV6-5 and TRBJ1-5; D unclear. Germline V gives CDR1 MNHEY, CDR2 SVGAGI. This CDR3 contains 16 residues. The germline V and J ends were trimmed by 6 bases and 0 bases, with 15 bases remaining between them. The CDR3 coding sequence is TGTGCCAGCAGCCCCTTCTGGGCGGATAGCAATCAGCCCCAGCATTTT. It specifies CASSPFWADSNQPQHF.

A few counts support this clonotype. The chain couples TRBV4-1 to TRBJ2-1; TRBD1 matches at 7 bases. CDR1 and CDR2 from the germline V gene are MGHRA and YSYEKL. Trimming cost V 0 bases and J 2 bases; bases outside gene matches: 4. This CDR3 contains 16 residues. CDR3 in DNA: TGCGCCAGCAGCCAAGACACAGGGGATACCTACAATGAGCAGTTCTTC. Residues: CASSQDTGDTYNEQFF.

V gene TRBV5-6 combines with J gene TRBJ2-5, with D possibly matching TRBD2 (6 bases). The CDR3 extends over 12 amino acids. CDR1 and CDR2 (germline): SGHDT, YYEEEE. Trimming removed 5 bases from V and 12 bases from J, with 17 bases in between. Written as DNA, the CDR3 is TGTGCCAGCAGTCCGGGTGGAGGGGTAGAGTACTTC. This translates into CASSPGGGVEYF. Variable domain in full (rest from reference TRBV5-6 and TRBJ2-5): DAGVTQSPTHLIKTRGQQVTLRCSPKSGHDTVSWYQQALGQGPQFIFQYYEEEERQRGNFPDRFSGHQFPNYSSELNVNALLLGDSALYLCASSPGGGVEYFGPGTRLLVL.

This clonotype appeared a few times. The chain carries TRBV20-1 and TRBJ2-7, with 7 bases aligning to TRBD1. Germline CDR1 and CDR2: DFQATT and SNEGSKA (reference sequence). V was clipped by 3 bases and J by 3 bases; unmatched bases: 5. CDR3 length: 13 residues. In DNA form, the CDR3 reads TGCAGTGCTAGCGGGACAGCGAACTACGAGCAGTACTTC. This codes for CSASGTANYEQYF.

This clonotype has a handful of counts. The junction and the germline gene differ at one end; a read error may be behind it. The gene calls are TRBV20-1 and TRBJ2-7; 13 bases map to TRBD2. This CDR3 is built from 18 residues. Germline V gene sequence: CDR1 DFQATT, CDR2 SNEGSKA (reference sequence). DNA of the CDR3: TGCTGTGCTCCCAAGGGGGGACTAGCGGGGTCCCCAGGCTACGAGCAGTACTTC. Its translation: CCAPKGGLAGSPGYEQYF.

This clonotype came up a few times. V and J are TRBV20-1 and TRBJ1-2; TRBD1 might be the D (5 bases). Germline-derived CDR1 and CDR2 are DFQATT and SNEGSKA (reference sequence). V was cut by 3 bases and J by 8 bases, with 16 bases left in between. This CDR3 is 13 amino acids long. Written as DNA, the CDR3 is TGCAGTGCTAGCTTGGGGTCCGGGGGAGGCTACACCTTC. Its translation: CSASLGSGGGYTF.

A note on this clonotype: Compared with germline, one end of the junction differs, possibly owing to a read error. This sequence joins TRBV2 and TRBJ1-6, with no clear D. Germline assignment: CDR1 SNHLY and CDR2 FYNNEI. This CDR3 spans 15 amino acids. The CDR3 region is CASSATGSSNSPIHF. CDR3 coding DNA: TGTGCCAGCAGTGCAACTGGGTCCTCGAATTCACCCATCCACTTT.

This clonotype showed up just a few times. The J gene is TRBJ2-5, the V gene TRBV10-3; 7 bases fit TRBD2. Germline CDR1 is ENHRY and CDR2 is SYGVKD. With V trimmed by 6 bases and J by 4 bases, 5 bases remained unmatched. This CDR3 region has 13 residues. As DNA, the CDR3 is TGTGCCATCAGCAGGGAGGGCGTAGAGACCCAGTACTTC. Its translation: CAISREGVETQYF.

Comment on this clonotype: A much larger clone is a single base away; this may be a read error. The chain is built from TRBV7-2 and TRBJ2-1; D perhaps matches TRBD1 (6 bases). The end of the DNA fits TRBJ2-7 better, so the J call may be wrong. CDR1 SGHTA and CDR2 FQGNSA come from the germline V gene. The CDR3 is 15 amino acids. The CDR3 nucleotides are TGTGCCAGCAGCCCAGGTGGGGGCTCCTACAATGAGCAGTACTTC. This translates into CASSPGGGSYNEQYF.